This TCR beta chain was recovered during a study of cytomegalovirus exposure and HLA in healthy donors. Study-wide results and caveats: Rarity characterized most TCR sequences, yet some public TCRs appeared in many donors.

13 Jbeta primers and 60 Vbeta primers were used for the PCR. Some clones are missing from TCRdb's copy, which holds only in-frame ones; the method was immunoSEQ multiplex PCR. The repertoire holds about 200,000 clones, with 86% as singletons. The germline V gene encodes CDR1 SGHDT and CDR2 YYEEEE. This CDR3 contains 13 residues. V lost 7 bases to trimming and J lost 8 bases, with 16 bases between them. This clone was observed once. Its antigen remains unknown. The chain links TRBV5-6 to TRBJ2-1, with D perhaps TRBD2 (6 bases). The receptor comes from a woman aged 25-40 years in good health and CMV-seronegative. The sequencing sample was made of PBMCs. The CDR3 bases are TGTGCCAGCGTATCGACTAGTGCGCATGAGCAGTTCTTC. Translating it yields CASVSTSAHEQFF.